This record covers a single T cell receptor beta chain. Its antigen is still unknown. The data were obtained in a study of human T cells and chemical hapten exposure. As for the study in general: Variability of per-sample TCR yields stemmed mainly from small differences in pooled library volume.

Noted time point: patch test 3, about 24 weeks after DPC sensitization. Treatment denoted: therapeutic diphenylcyclopropenone sensitization with weekly scalp DPC. Phlebotomy was performed prior to application of every patch test. The CDR3 totals 13 residues. Trimming removed 10 bases from V and 0 bases from J, with 7 bases in between. Germline assignment: CDR1 MNHEY and CDR2 SVGEGT. General observations from the study: Compared with pre-sensitization or healthy control sets, expanded TCRs clustered more.

TCRdb re-called the RACE reads through MiXCR, storing one row per CDR3 protein. Counted here are about 170,000 distinct CDR3 sequences, 25% to 30% occurring once; the ten biggest clones make up approximately 2.3%. The sequence derives from a woman under 30 with alopecia areata. Some clones in this sample may be carry-over from other donors' samples. The sequencing used whole blood, collected in connection with sensitization to the hapten diphenylcyclopropenone (DPC). This chain uses TRBV6-2 or TRBV6-3 with TRBJ2-6; D remains ambiguous. CDR3 sequence reads: CATLLSGANVLTF. In DNA form, the CDR3 reads TGTGCCACCCTACTCTCTGGGGCCAACGTCCTGACTTTC.